The rows below give T cell receptor beta chains drawn from one sample of a study of T cell changes during pregnancy in multiple sclerosis. The repertoire was sequenced with immunoSEQ multiplex PCR; TCRdb's copy has only in-frame clones and lacks some. The data hold about 130,000 clones, with about 95% observed a single time. Sequences were derived from peripheral blood, sampled after pregnancy. All receptors come from a female donor with multiple sclerosis, enrolled in a pregnancy study. Each CDR3 is given with its conserved first and last residue. A D gene is named only where the DNA matches it firmly. Part of the rows lack a size; the others show once, few, many or a class for expanded clones.

V gene	clone size	D gene	J gene	CDR3 DNA	CDR3 protein
TRBV6-1	-	-	TRBJ1-5	TGTGCCAGCAGCCGCGGTCAGGGAAACAATCAGCCCCAGCATTTT	CASSRGQGNNQPQHF
TRBV4-1	once	TRBD1	TRBJ1-1	TGCGCCAGCAGCCAAGCCTCCGAGACAGGGAGAACTGAAGCTTTCTTT	CASSQASETGRTEAFF
TRBV29-1	few	TRBD1	TRBJ1-1	TGCAGCGTTGCAGGGAGGACAGGGGCTGAAGCTTTCTTT	CSVAGRTGAEAFF
TRBV7-8	-	-	TRBJ2-7	TGTGCCAGCAGCTTAGCGCGAGGGTTGTTCGAGCAGTACTTC	CASSLARGLFEQYF
TRBV6-5	-	-	TRBJ2-1	TGTGCCAGCAGTTACTCCCAGGGATCCTACAATGAGCAGTTCTTC	CASSYSQGSYNEQFF
TRBV2	-	-	TRBJ1-4	TGTGCCAGCAGTGACGCAGGGGCCGTTAATGAAAAACTGTTTTTT	CASSDAGAVNEKLFF
TRBV29-1	-	-	TRBJ2-1	TGCAGCGTTGAACGCAGGGGGGCCTACAATGAGCAGTTCTTC	CSVERRGAYNEQFF
TRBV27	-	TRBD2	TRBJ2-2	TGTGCCAGCAGTCCACCGGGACTAGCGGGGACCTTCACGAACACCGGGGAGCTGTTTTTT	CASSPPGLAGTFTNTGELFF
TRBV18	-	-	TRBJ2-7	TGTGCCAGCTCAGAAAAGCGTCAGCTGGGCGAGCAGTACTTC	CASSEKRQLGEQYF
TRBV28	-	-	TRBJ2-7	TGTGCCAGCAGTTTGACAGGCTACGAGCAGTACTTC	CASSLTGYEQYF
TRBV6-5	-	-	TRBJ2-1	TGTGCCAGCAGCCTCTCGACAGGAAGAAATGAGCAGTTCTTC	CASSLSTGRNEQFF
TRBV19	-	-	TRBJ2-1	TGTGCCAGTAGTTATGTGAGCGGGCGGAGCTCCTACAATGAGCAGTTCTTC	CASSYVSGRSSYNEQFF
TRBV6-5	-	-	TRBJ2-1	TGTGCCAGCAGTTACTTAGGTGGGAGACCCAATGAGCAGTTCTTC	CASSYLGGRPNEQFF
TRBV12-5	-	TRBD1	TRBJ1-2	TGTGCTAGTGGTTCGCCGGGACAGACTTATGGCTACACCTTC	CASGSPGQTYGYTF
TRBV4-2	-	TRBD2	TRBJ2-2	TGTGCCAGCAGCCAAGATAATGGACTAGCGGTAAACACCGGGGAGCTGTTTTTT	CASSQDNGLAVNTGELFF
TRBV4-1	few	-	TRBJ1-2	TGCGCCAGCAGCCTAACACAGGGCTCCTTCGGCGGCTACACCTTC	CASSLTQGSFGGYTF
TRBV30	-	-	TRBJ1-4	TGTGCCTGGAGCCGGACAGCAACTAATGAAAAACTGTTTTTT	CAWSRTATNEKLFF
TRBV7-9	-	-	TRBJ1-1	TGTGCCAGCAGCCCAGATCGGGGGGCAGAGGGGGAAGCTTTCTTT	CASSPDRGAEGEAFF
TRBV7-9	-	-	TRBJ2-5	TGTGCCAGCAGCTTAGCCGGAGAGACCCAGTACTTC	CASSLAGETQYF
TRBV2	-	TRBD1	TRBJ2-1	TGTGCCAGCAGTGAATGGGGGACAGGAGGCTACAATGAGCAGTTCTTC	CASSEWGTGGYNEQFF
TRBV2	once	-	TRBJ2-2	TGTGCCAGCAGGGAGGACACCGGGGAGCTGTTTTTT	CASREDTGELFF
TRBV10-3	once	TRBD1	TRBJ1-1	TGTGCCACCGACAGGGGAACTAACACTGAAGCTTTCTTT	CATDRGTNTEAFF
TRBV5-1	-	-	TRBJ2-3	TGCGCCAGCAGCTTGGAATCGGGAGCATGGGGAGATACGCAGTATTTT	CASSLESGAWGDTQYF
TRBV7-9	-	-	TRBJ2-5	TGTGCCAGCAGCTCCAGGGTTGGGGAGACCCAGTACTTC	CASSSRVGETQYF
TRBV19	once	-	TRBJ2-1	TGTGCCAGTAGTATCGGGGGACAGAACTACAATGAGCAGTTCTTC	CASSIGGQNYNEQFF
TRBV6-4	-	-	TRBJ1-5	TGTGCCAGCAGTGACTCCAGGGTCCCTTTTAATCAGCCCCAGCATTTT	CASSDSRVPFNQPQHF
TRBV12-2	-	-	TRBJ2-7	TGTGCAAGTCGCTTAGTCCTGACTGAGCAACACTCCTACGAGCAGTACTTC	CASRLVLTEQHSYEQYF